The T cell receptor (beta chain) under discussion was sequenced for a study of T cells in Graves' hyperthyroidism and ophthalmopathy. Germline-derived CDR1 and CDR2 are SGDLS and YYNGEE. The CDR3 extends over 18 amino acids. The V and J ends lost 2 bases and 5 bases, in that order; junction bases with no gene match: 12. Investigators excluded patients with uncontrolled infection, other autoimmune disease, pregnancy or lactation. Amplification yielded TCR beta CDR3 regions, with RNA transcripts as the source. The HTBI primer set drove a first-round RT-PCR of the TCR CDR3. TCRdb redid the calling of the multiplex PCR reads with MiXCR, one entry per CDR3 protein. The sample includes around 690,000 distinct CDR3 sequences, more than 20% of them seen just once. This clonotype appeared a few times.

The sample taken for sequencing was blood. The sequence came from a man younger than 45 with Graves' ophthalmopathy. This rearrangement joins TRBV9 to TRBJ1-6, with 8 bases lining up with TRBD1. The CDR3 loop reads CASSVRSSETGDNSPLHF. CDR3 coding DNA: TGTGCCAGCAGCGTCCGCTCATCTGAGACAGGGGATAATTCACCCCTCCACTTT. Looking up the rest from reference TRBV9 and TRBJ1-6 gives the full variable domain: DSGVTQTPKHLITATGQRVTLRCSPRSGDLSVYWYQQSLDQGLQFLIQYYNGEERAKGNILERFSAQQFPDLHSELNLSSLELGDSALYFCASSVRSSETGDNSPLHFGNGTRLTVT.